The 8 T cell receptor beta chains presented below share a single source sample, sequenced in a study of beta chain features in type 1 diabetes. Overall study findings and caveats: Moderate yet significant TCRB CDR3 shortening was seen in Type 1 diabetes patients in all four CD4+ subsets.

These TCRs' antigens remain unknown. cDNA synthesis used the whole RNA isolate, giving expressed TCRB sequences. The table came from immunoSEQ multiplex PCR; TCRdb's copy has only in-frame clones and leaves some out. This sample has roughly 100,000 clones, with 25% to 35% found just once. Sequencing was done on a sample of central memory CD4+ T cells from blood. The receptors come from a woman between 18 and 30 years old with type 1 diabetes.

In this sample, this clone turned up a few times. V and J are TRBV29-1 and TRBJ2-5, with unresolved D. Trimming cost V 2 bases and J 3 bases, with 4 bases left between them. The CDR3 covers 11 residues. Per germline, CDR1 SQVTM and CDR2 ANQGSEA. The CDR3 is CSVETEETQYF. For the CDR3, the DNA is TGCAGCGTTGAAACGGAAGAGACCCAGTACTTC. The variable domain in full, with the rest retrieved from reference TRBV29-1 and TRBJ2-5, is SAVISQKPSRDICQRGTSLTIQCQVDSQVTMMFWYRQQPGQSLTLIATANQGSEATYESGFVIDKFPISRPNLTFSTLTVSNMSPEDSSIYLCSVETEETQYFGPGTRLLVL.

The chain has TRBV10-3 and TRBJ1-2, with 7 bases lining up with TRBD1. The CDR3 runs 14 residues. The J segment lost 0 bases and the V segment lost 6 bases, leaving 4 bases of the junction unmatched. The germline V gene has CDR1 ENHRY and CDR2 SYGVKD. CDR3 sequence (DNA): TGTGCCATCAGGGCGGGGACAGCTAACTATGGCTACACCTTC. It codes for CAIRAGTANYGYTF.

The chain recombines TRBV5-1 with TRBJ1-1; D call uncertain. Germline values: CDR1 SGHRS, CDR2 YFSETQ. Trimming stripped 4 bases from V and 1 base from J, with 11 bases between. The CDR3 length is 14 residues. The CDR3 is CASSPTVRNTEAFF. The CDR3 DNA reads as TGCGCCAGCAGCCCTACCGTGAGGAACACTGAAGCTTTCTTT.

This clone was detected a few times. The chain is built from TRBV7-2 and TRBJ2-2, with 11 bases aligning to TRBD2. The V gene end was trimmed by 5 bases and the J gene end by 1 base; junction bases not matched to a gene: 9. Germline V gives CDR1 SGHTA, CDR2 FQGNSA. This CDR3 has 18 residues. The CDR3 region has the DNA TGTGCCAGCAGCCCCCGGGCCCTAGCGGGAGGGAACACCGGGGAGCTGTTTTTT. Translation: CASSPRALAGGNTGELFF.

This clone was seen only once. The gene calls are TRBV12-5 and TRBJ2-1; 13 nucleotides align to TRBD2. The J segment lost 4 bases and the V segment lost 1 base, leaving 7 bases of the junction unmatched. Germline-derived CDR1 and CDR2 are LGHNT and FRNRAP. The CDR3 has 18 residues. CDR3 DNA: TGTGCTAGTGGTTTGGGAACCTGGACTAGCGGGGGTTACAATGAGCAGTTCTTC. Protein product: CASGLGTWTSGGYNEQFF. The whole variable domain, remainder taken from reference TRBV12-5 and TRBJ2-1, is DARVTQTPRHKVTEMGQEVTMRCQPILGHNTVFWYRQTMMQGLELLAYFRNRAPLDDSGMPKDRFSAEMPDATLATLKIQPSEPRDSAVYFCASGLGTWTSGGYNEQFFGPGTRLTVL.

The chain links TRBV19 to TRBJ2-1, with 8 bases identical to TRBD2. CDR3 length: 17 amino acids. V gave up 2 bases and J gave up 1 base; unmatched junction bases: 7. CDR1 is LNHDA, CDR2 SQIVND, per germline (reference sequence). CDR3 nucleotides: TGTGCCAGTAGTATATCTGGGGCGGGAGGATCCTACAATGAGCAGTTCTTC. Protein: CASSISGAGGSYNEQFF.

The chain uses TRBV7-9 and TRBJ2-3; 8 positions match TRBD2. Losses at the gene ends were 6 bases for V and 2 bases for J; bases not matched to a gene: 7. The CDR3 consists of 15 residues. CDR1 and CDR2 from the germline V gene are SEHNR and FQNEAQ (reference sequence). The chain's CDR3 is CASRKREISTDTQYF. CDR3 in DNA: TGTGCCAGCAGAAAGCGGGAGATATCCACAGATACGCAGTATTTT.

This sequence joins TRBV6-6 and TRBJ1-1; D is unclear. The germline V and J ends were trimmed by 5 bases and 1 base, with 14 bases remaining between them. The CDR3 spans 15 residues. Per the germline V gene, CDR1 is MNHNY and CDR2 is SVGAGI (reference sequence). CDR3 region: CASSVRQAGNTEAFF. The DNA for the CDR3 is TGTGCCAGCAGTGTGCGTCAAGCAGGGAACACTGAAGCTTTCTTT.